The clone carrying this TCR beta chain was observed a handful of times. Antigen specificity is unknown. Each gene name is a mouse one. The missing CDR3 end, 4 residues past where the read stops, is filled in from the germline J gene. This entry comes from a study of CD8+ T cells in alopecia areata. Study details: Skin from roughly 6-13-month-old C3H/HeJ graft donors with spontaneous alopecia went to approximately 6-10-week-old female C3H/HeJ mice.

Broader study findings: Among the cells sequenced in scalp samples are also the resident alphabeta T cells of normal skin. Alopecia totalis/universalis scalp especially showed more expanded CD8+ clones than normal scalp.

Investigators isolated RNA and reverse transcribed it into cDNA to act as the sequencing template. The method was immunoSEQ multiplex PCR; TCRdb's version includes in-frame clones alone and lacks a portion of them. The sample lists roughly 120,000 clones, none appearing once, the ten largest making up about 19%. Between the trimmed V and J ends, which lost 4 bases and 0 bases, there was a span of 9 bases. The CDR3 extends over 14 amino acids. CDR1 is FNHDT and CDR2 is SITEND in the germline V gene (reference sequence). The TCR comes from a C3H/HeJ mouse with alopecia areata. For this strain, the MHC haplotype corresponds to H2-k. The V and J genes are TRBV19 and TRBJ2-3, with a possible D match to TRBD2 (5 bases). The sample taken for sequencing was lesional skin. Here the CDR3 reads CASSWTFSAETLYF. The DNA read from the CDR3 is TGTGCCAGCAGTTGGACTTTTAGTGCAGAA.